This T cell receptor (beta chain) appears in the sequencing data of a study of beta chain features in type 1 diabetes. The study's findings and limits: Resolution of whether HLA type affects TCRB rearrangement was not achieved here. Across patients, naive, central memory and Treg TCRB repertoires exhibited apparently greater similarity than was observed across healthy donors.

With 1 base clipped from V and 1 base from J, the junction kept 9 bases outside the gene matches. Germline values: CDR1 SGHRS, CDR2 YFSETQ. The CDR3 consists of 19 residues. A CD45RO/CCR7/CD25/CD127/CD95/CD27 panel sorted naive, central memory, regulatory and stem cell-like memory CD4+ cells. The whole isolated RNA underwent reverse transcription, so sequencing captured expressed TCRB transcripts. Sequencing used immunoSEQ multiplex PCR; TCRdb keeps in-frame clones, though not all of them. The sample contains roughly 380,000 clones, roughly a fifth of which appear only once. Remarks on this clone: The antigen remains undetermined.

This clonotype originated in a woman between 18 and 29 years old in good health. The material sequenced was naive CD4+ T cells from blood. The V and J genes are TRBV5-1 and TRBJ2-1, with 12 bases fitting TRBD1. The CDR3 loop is CASSLTWDRGRGSYNEQFF. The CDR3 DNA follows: TGCGCCAGCAGCTTGACCTGGGACAGGGGGCGCGGGTCCTACAATGAGCAGTTCTTC.